The rows below give T cell receptor beta chains drawn from one sample of a study of PD-L1 blockade in urothelial cancer. The method was immunoSEQ multiplex PCR; TCRdb's version includes in-frame clones alone and lacks a portion of them. The sample consists of tens of thousands of clones, about four fifths of them appearing once. Sequences were derived from PBMCs, sampled around atezolizumab (anti-PD-L1) treatment. Source of these receptors: a man aged 65 to 79 with urothelial cancer. The CDR3 runs from the conserved cysteine through the conserved F or W. D genes are given only for firm matches. Size values are once, few and many counts, or a class for expanded clones, and some rows have none.

size	D	length	V	J	CDR3	DNA
-	TRBD1	15	TRBV5-4	TRBJ2-7	CASRLLTGGVDEQYF	TGTGCCAGCAGGTTACTTACAGGGGGCGTCGACGAGCAGTACTTC
few	TRBD2	15	TRBV10-3	TRBJ2-2	CAISEVGGDTGELFF	TGTGCCATCAGTGAAGTGGGAGGGGACACCGGGGAGCTGTTTTTT
-	-	16	TRBV4-3	TRBJ2-3	CASSQGAEIYTDTQYF	TGCGCCAGCAGCCAAGGAGCCGAGATTTACACAGATACGCAGTATTTT
-	TRBD1	16	TRBV19	TRBJ1-5	CASSLRGTNSNQPQHF	TGTGCCAGTAGCCTCAGGGGGACAAATAGCAATCAGCCCCAGCATTTT
-	TRBD1	12	TRBV6-5	TRBJ1-1	CASSYTGQEAFF	TGTGCCAGCAGTTACACGGGACAGGAAGCTTTCTTT
once	TRBD1	14	TRBV29-1	TRBJ2-2	CSVNYPGGTGELFF	TGCAGCGTGAATTACCCAGGGGGCACCGGGGAGCTGTTTTTT
-	-	15	TRBV28	TRBJ2-7	CASTPEVAIYYEQYF	TGTGCCAGCACCCCAGAGGTAGCGATTTACTACGAGCAGTACTTC
-	TRBD1	15	TRBV2	TRBJ2-7	CASSPDRRLSYEQYF	TGTGCCAGCAGTCCGGACAGGCGCCTCTCCTACGAGCAGTACTTC
few	TRBD2	15	TRBV11-3	TRBJ2-1	CASSFGGDGYNEQFF	TGTGCCAGCAGCTTTGGGGGGGATGGTTACAATGAGCAGTTCTTC
-	-	11	TRBV19	TRBJ2-7	CASTESGKQYF	TGTGCCAGTACCGAATCAGGGAAGCAGTACTTC
-	-	11	TRBV6-5	TRBJ2-7	CASGGPYEQYF	TGTGCCAGCGGAGGGCCCTACGAGCAGTACTTC
-	TRBD1	16	TRBV11-1	TRBJ2-1	CASSFNRGRAYNEQFF	TGTGCCAGCAGCTTTAACAGGGGGCGCGCCTACAATGAGCAGTTCTTC
-	TRBD1	14	TRBV6-5	TRBJ1-2	CASRPTGETYGYTF	TGTGCCAGCAGACCGACAGGGGAGACCTATGGCTACACCTTC
-	TRBD2	15	TRBV6-5	TRBJ2-1	CASSSGQLAGGEQFF	TGTGCCAGCAGTTCGGGCCAGCTAGCGGGGGGTGAGCAGTTCTTC
-	-	17	TRBV4-1	TRBJ2-2	CASSHAPGRAKAGELFF	TGCGCCAGCAGCCACGCCCCCGGCAGGGCCAAGGCCGGGGAGCTGTTTTTT
-	-	13	TRBV6-5	TRBJ2-3	CAAFARRTDTQYF	TGTGCCGCGTTCGCGAGGCGTACAGATACGCAGTATTTT
-	-	16	TRBV29-1	TRBJ2-6	CSVSPGGGSGANVLTF	TGCAGCGTAAGTCCAGGAGGTGGCTCTGGGGCCAACGTCCTGACTTTC
-	TRBD1	17	TRBV2	TRBJ1-1	CASSERDREGRDTEAFF	TGTGCCAGCAGTGAACGGGACAGGGAGGGGAGGGACACTGAAGCTTTCTTT
-	-	16	TRBV5-6	TRBJ1-2	CASVLRSGTFNYGYTF	TGTGCCAGCGTGCTCCGGTCCGGGACATTTAACTATGGCTACACCTTC
-	-	13	TRBV11-2	TRBJ1-6	CASRQGYNSPLHF	TGTGCCAGCAGGCAGGGTTATAATTCACCCCTCCACTTT
-	TRBD1	15	TRBV6-5	TRBJ1-2	CASSYRTGGGYGYTF	TGTGCCAGCAGTTACCGGACAGGGGGCGGCTATGGCTACACCTTC
-	TRBD1	15	TRBV4-1	TRBJ1-5	CASSRQGVSNQPQHF	TGCGCCAGCAGCCGGCAGGGGGTGAGCAATCAGCCCCAGCATTTT
-	TRBD1	15	TRBV5-1	TRBJ1-1	CASSSGQGTHPEAFF	TGCGCCAGCAGCTCGGGACAGGGGACTCACCCAGAAGCTTTCTTT
-	TRBD1	14	TRBV19	TRBJ2-7	CASSRRTGSYEQYF	TGTGCCAGTAGTCGCCGGACAGGGTCCTACGAGCAGTACTTC
-	TRBD1	15	TRBV28	TRBJ2-7	CASRSTGTANYEQYF	TGTGCCAGCAGGTCGACCGGGACAGCTAACTACGAGCAGTACTTC
-	-	15	TRBV18	TRBJ1-1	CASSPRAGENTEAFF	TGTGCCAGCTCACCACGGGCAGGTGAGAACACTGAAGCTTTCTTT
-	TRBD1	14	TRBV19	TRBJ1-5	CASDLATGVQPQHF	TGTGCCAGTGACCTCGCGACAGGGGTTCAGCCCCAGCATTTT
-	TRBD2	16	TRBV18	TRBJ2-3	CASSPIGGGSTDTQYF	TGTGCCAGCTCACCAATAGGCGGGGGGAGCACAGATACGCAGTATTTT
-	TRBD2	15	TRBV27	TRBJ2-5	CASSLGLAERETQYF	TGTGCCAGCAGTTTAGGACTAGCAGAAAGGGAGACCCAGTACTTC
-	TRBD1	15	TRBV28	TRBJ2-1	CASSLYRSRDREQFF	TGTGCCAGCAGTTTATATCGCTCTAGGGACAGGGAGCAGTTCTTC
-	-	13	TRBV10-3	TRBJ1-2	CAISDGRGNGYTF	TGTGCCATCAGTGACGGGAGGGGAAATGGCTACACCTTC
-	-	14	TRBV7-8	TRBJ2-7	CASSLAVRLYEQYF	TGTGCCAGCAGCCTAGCCGTCAGACTCTACGAGCAGTACTTC
-	-	15	TRBV4-3	TRBJ1-3	CASSQAPGSGNTIYF	TGCGCCAGCAGCCAAGCTCCGGGCTCTGGAAACACCATATATTTT
few	TRBD2	16	TRBV4-3	TRBJ2-3	CASSKGLAGVADTQYF	TGCGCCAGCAGCAAGGGACTAGCGGGAGTTGCAGATACGCAGTATTTT
-	TRBD1	13	TRBV29-1	TRBJ1-2	CSVEGQGADGYTF	TGCAGCGTTGAAGGGCAGGGGGCAGATGGCTACACCTTC
-	-	15	TRBV18	TRBJ1-3	CASSTDRYLGNTIYF	TGTGCCAGCTCGACCGACAGATACCTAGGAAACACCATATATTTT
-	-	15	TRBV6-1	TRBJ2-3	CASSGTGSRTDTQYF	TGTGCCAGCAGCGGAACAGGGTCGCGCACAGATACGCAGTATTTT
-	-	14	TRBV28	TRBJ1-6	CASSPRTRNSPLHF	TGTGCCAGCAGTCCCCGGACACGAAATTCACCCCTCCACTTT
few	TRBD1	14	TRBV12-5	TRBJ2-3	CASAPYQGADTQYF	TGTGCTAGTGCCCCTTACCAGGGGGCAGATACGCAGTATTTT
-	-	14	TRBV7-8	TRBJ2-1	CASSERVIYNEQFF	TGTGCCAGCAGCGAGAGGGTGATCTACAATGAGCAGTTCTTC
-	-	15	TRBV30	TRBJ2-3	CAWSVWRDSTDTQYF	TGTGCCTGGAGTGTCTGGAGAGATAGCACAGATACGCAGTATTTT
-	-	16	TRBV5-4	TRBJ2-7	CASSLGERSSSYEQYF	TGTGCCAGCAGCTTGGGAGAGCGGTCTAGCTCCTACGAGCAGTACTTC
-	-	11	TRBV6-5	TRBJ2-1	CATNLNNEQFF	TGTGCCACCAACCTAAACAATGAGCAGTTCTTC
once	-	14	TRBV5-1	TRBJ2-5	CASSSLTAQETQYF	TGCGCCAGCAGCTCCCTGACAGCCCAAGAGACCCAGTACTTC
-	TRBD1	14	TRBV2	TRBJ1-1	CASRGTGVSTEAFF	TGTGCCAGCAGGGGGACAGGGGTGAGCACTGAAGCTTTCTTT
-	-	14	TRBV7-6	TRBJ1-1	CASSPATGNTEAFF	TGTGCCAGCAGCCCTGCGACAGGGAACACTGAAGCTTTCTTT
-	TRBD1	17	TRBV5-1	TRBJ2-6	CASSSGTGPSGANVLTF	TGCGCCAGCAGTTCCGGGACAGGCCCCTCTGGGGCCAACGTCCTGACTTTC
-	-	15	TRBV7-3	TRBJ2-1	CASSSGGAQYNEQFF	TGTGCCAGCAGCTCCGGGGGAGCCCAATACAATGAGCAGTTCTTC
-	TRBD2	15	TRBV19	TRBJ2-5	CASSKASGVQETQYF	TGTGCCAGTAGTAAGGCTAGCGGGGTCCAAGAGACCCAGTACTTC
-	-	15	TRBV28	TRBJ1-2	CASSLGGRVGYGYTF	TGTGCCAGCAGTTTAGGGGGCAGGGTGGGATATGGCTACACCTTC
-	-	16	TRBV21-1	TRBJ1-4	CASSPRDFITNEKLFF	TGTGCCAGCAGCCCCCGGGACTTCATAACTAATGAAAAACTGTTTTTT
-	-	13	TRBV28	TRBJ2-6	CAILPSGANVLTF	TGTGCCATCCTCCCCTCTGGGGCCAACGTCCTGACTTTC
-	-	16	TRBV7-2	TRBJ1-1	CATLPGFGAGSTEAFF	TGTGCCACCCTTCCGGGGTTTGGAGCGGGTAGCACTGAAGCTTTCTTT
-	-	15	TRBV5-6	TRBJ2-1	CASSLVGRGYNEQFF	TGTGCCAGCAGCTTGGTGGGCAGGGGATACAATGAGCAGTTCTTC
-	TRBD1	14	TRBV5-6	TRBJ1-2	CASSSGQEIYGYTF	TGTGCCAGCAGCTCTGGACAGGAGATTTATGGCTACACCTTC
few	-	13	TRBV6-1	TRBJ2-5	CASVKGGQETQYF	TGTGCCAGCGTCAAAGGGGGCCAAGAGACCCAGTACTTC
-	TRBD1	15	TRBV25-1	TRBJ1-6	CASRSPGQGNSPLHF	TGTGCCAGCCGCTCCCCGGGACAGGGTAATTCACCCCTCCACTTT